A selection of T cell receptor beta chains follows, all from one sample in a study of shared clonotypes between healthy human individuals. Sequenced by immunoSEQ multiplex PCR; TCRdb stores in-frame clones only, minus some. Of 600,000 to 700,000 clones in the sample, 55% to 85% were seen once. Sequenced input: memory CD4+ T cells sorted from blood. These receptor sequences come from a woman aged 30 to 39 in good health. CDR3s include the opening cysteine and the closing phenylalanine or tryptophan. A D gene is named only where the DNA matches it firmly. Expanded clones get a size class; other rows say once, few or many, or leave the size out.

j_call clone_size d_call v_call cdr3_nt cdr3_aa
TRBJ1-2 . TRBD1 TRBV7-9 TGTGCCAGCAGCCCCCAATACAGGGGGCACGGCCGGTTTAACTATGGCTACACCTTC CASSPQYRGHGRFNYGYTF
TRBJ2-7 . TRBD2 TRBV7-8 TGTGCCAGCAGCTTAGCCAACTTGGCGGGAGAGGACGAGCAGTACTTC CASSLANLAGEDEQYF
TRBJ2-2 . . TRBV4-1 TGCGCCAGCAGCCAAGCGACAGGGAACACCGGGGAGCTGTTTTTT CASSQATGNTGELFF
TRBJ1-1 . . TRBV6-5 TGTGCCAGCAAGGGTTTTCCGGGGACTGAAGCTTTCTTT CASKGFPGTEAFF
TRBJ1-1 . . TRBV5-6 TGTGCCAGCAGCTTTGGGAATAGGGACACTGAAGCTTTCTTT CASSFGNRDTEAFF
TRBJ1-5 . . TRBV28 TGTGCCAGCAGTTTGCCGGACAGTAGTAGCAATCAGCCCCAGCATTTT CASSLPDSSSNQPQHF
TRBJ2-5 . TRBD2 TRBV5-1 TGCGCCAGCAGCTCGGCGGTGGAGCTAGCGGGCGGCGAGACCCAGTACTTC CASSSAVELAGGETQYF
TRBJ1-1 . . TRBV12-5 TGTGCTAGTGGCCGCGCCCTACAGGGTCATGCCACTGAAGCTTTCTTT CASGRALQGHATEAFF
TRBJ2-2 . TRBD2 TRBV5-1 TGCGCCAGCAGCTTGCTGGTAGCGGGAGTTGACACCGGGGAGCTGTTTTTT CASSLLVAGVDTGELFF
TRBJ1-5 few TRBD1 TRBV2 TGTGCCAGCAAGGGACAGGGGGCTTCGAGCAATCAGCCCCAGCATTTT CASKGQGASSNQPQHF
TRBJ1-2 . TRBD1 TRBV10-3 TGTGCCATCAGTGAGTCCGGGACAGCGGTCTATGGCTACACCTTC CAISESGTAVYGYTF
TRBJ2-7 . TRBD1 TRBV19 TGTGCCAGTAGTGTCCTGGGACAGGGGGCAAGGTACGAGCAGTACTTC CASSVLGQGARYEQYF
TRBJ2-7 . TRBD2 TRBV6-1 TGTGCCAGCAGTGAAGGGGGGGCTAGCGGGAGAAACTACGAGCAGTACTTC CASSEGGASGRNYEQYF
TRBJ2-5 . TRBD2 TRBV7-9 TGTGCCAGCAGCTCGGGAGTAGCGGGATCCCGTGGAGAGACCCAGTACTTC CASSSGVAGSRGETQYF
TRBJ1-2 many . TRBV5-5 TGTGCCAGCAGCTCACTTAGGACGGAAAATGTTTATGGCTACACCTTC CASSSLRTENVYGYTF
TRBJ2-1 . TRBD2 TRBV7-6 TGTGCCAGCAGCCGGACTAGCTCCTTTTACAATGAGCAGTTCTTC CASSRTSSFYNEQFF
TRBJ2-1 . TRBD1 TRBV15 TGTGCCACCAGCAGAGATGGAAAGGGGGCGCGCAGTGAGCAGTTCTTC CATSRDGKGARSEQFF
TRBJ2-7 . . TRBV11-2 TGTGCCAGCAGCTTAGATCTAGGACAGAGCTCCTACGAGCAGTACTTC CASSLDLGQSSYEQYF
TRBJ1-2 . . TRBV29-1 TGCAGCGTTCAGGTCGTCAGCTATGGCTACACCTTC CSVQVVSYGYTF
TRBJ1-2 few . TRBV7-9 TGTGCCAGCAGCCTAGCGGGCTATGGCTACACCTTC CASSLAGYGYTF
TRBJ2-1 . TRBD2 TRBV4-1 TGCGCCAGCAGCCAAGTCGGTGGCGGGAGCTCCTACAATGAGCAGTTCTTC CASSQVGGGSSYNEQFF
TRBJ1-6 once . TRBV28 TGTGCCAGCAGTTTAAGAGGTGGGGCCCTCCACTTT CASSLRGGALHF
TRBJ2-7 . . TRBV28 TGTGCCAGCAGAGAACCCGGGCGAGGGGTAGGCGAGCAGTACTTC CASREPGRGVGEQYF
TRBJ1-3 . . TRBV18 TGTGCCAGCTCTCTTATGGACGGAATCTCTGGAAACACCATATATTTT CASSLMDGISGNTIYF
TRBJ1-1 . TRBD1 TRBV7-2 TGTGCCAGCAGTTTAACTTCCGGGACAGTTTTTTCAGCTTTCTTT CASSLTSGTVFSAFF
TRBJ1-3 . TRBD1 TRBV28 TGTGCCTCTTGGATGGACAGGTCAGGAAACACCATATATTTT CASWMDRSGNTIYF
TRBJ2-7 . TRBD2 TRBV6-6 TGTGCCAGCAGTGATCGGACTAGCCCTTCCTACGAGCAGTACTTC CASSDRTSPSYEQYF
TRBJ2-5 . TRBD2 TRBV19 TGTGCCAGTAAAAGCGGGAGGGCCCGAGAGACCCAGTACTTC CASKSGRARETQYF
TRBJ2-3 . . TRBV7-9 TGTGCCGGGAGGTTGGGGGACACAGATACGCAGTATTTT CAGRLGDTDTQYF
TRBJ2-4 . TRBD2 TRBV5-1 TGCGCCAGCAGCCTACGACTAGCGGGAGGGCCGATGGGCATTCAGTACTTC CASSLRLAGGPMGIQYF
TRBJ1-2 . TRBD1 TRBV28 TGTGCCAGCAGTTTGGTATCGACAGGGGTCGGCTACACCTTC CASSLVSTGVGYTF
TRBJ2-2 . . TRBV5-1 TGCGCCAGCAGCTTGTTGACGGGAGTGAACACCGGGGAGCTGTTTTTT CASSLLTGVNTGELFF
TRBJ1-2 . . TRBV11-2 TGTGCCAGCAGCTTTTTGTGGCCGGAAGAGTCTAACTATGGCTACACCTTC CASSFLWPEESNYGYTF
TRBJ2-3 . . TRBV7-3 TGTGCCAGCAGCTCCGGGGTTGGCACAGATACGCAGTATTTT CASSSGVGTDTQYF
TRBJ2-7 . TRBD2 TRBV27 TGTGCCAGCAGAAACCCCCGGGGACTAGCGGATTCCTACGAGCAGTACTTC CASRNPRGLADSYEQYF
TRBJ1-1 few . TRBV30 TGTGCCCTCAGGGGCCACCCGGGCCCAAACACTGAAGCTTTCTTT CALRGHPGPNTEAFF
TRBJ1-1 . . TRBV7-9 TGTGCCAGCAACCCGAGAATGAGCACTGAAGCTTTCTTT CASNPRMSTEAFF
TRBJ2-6 . . TRBV7-3 TGTGCCAGCAGCCTCAATAGCGCGTCGGCCAACGTCCTGACTTTC CASSLNSASANVLTF
TRBJ1-2 . . TRBV27 TGTGCCAGCAGTAGGCAGGGACGAGGGGACTACACCTTC CASSRQGRGDYTF
TRBJ2-3 . TRBD2 TRBV6-1 TGTGCCAGCAGTGAACGGGTTAGCGGGAGGCTAAGCACAGATACGCAGTATTTT CASSERVSGRLSTDTQYF
TRBJ1-2 . . TRBV25-1 TGTGCCAGCAGTGAGCCGGGGGCACACTATGGCTACACCTTC CASSEPGAHYGYTF
TRBJ1-2 . . TRBV7-9 TGTGCCAGCGGACGGAACCCAGACAGTATCTATGGCTACACCTTC CASGRNPDSIYGYTF
TRBJ1-3 . . TRBV7-9 TGTGCCAGCAGCACCCCGTACAGTGGAAACACCATATATTTT CASSTPYSGNTIYF
TRBJ2-1 . . TRBV7-9 TGTGCCAGCAGCTTAGTCCTAGAGGTGGAGCAGTTCTTC CASSLVLEVEQFF
TRBJ2-1 once . TRBV11-2 TGTGCCAGCAGCTTACGGGGTTGGAATGAGCAGTTCTTC CASSLRGWNEQFF
TRBJ2-2 . . TRBV7-9 TGTGCCAGCAGCTCCAGGGGCACCGGGGAGCTGTTTTTT CASSSRGTGELFF
TRBJ2-7 . TRBD2 TRBV19 TGTGCCAGTAGTGCTAGCGGGTTCCCCAACTACGAGCAGTACTTC CASSASGFPNYEQYF
TRBJ2-7 . TRBD1 TRBV11-2 TGTGCCAGCAGCTACGGGACAGACGCCTACGAGCAGTACTTC CASSYGTDAYEQYF
TRBJ1-2 . TRBD1 TRBV27 TGTGCCAGCAGTTTCCGTACCTCAACAACAGGGGACTATGGCTACACCTTC CASSFRTSTTGDYGYTF
TRBJ2-7 . TRBD1 TRBV5-4 TGTGCCAGCAGCCTAATGGGACAGGGTATCTACGAGCAGTACTTC CASSLMGQGIYEQYF
TRBJ2-2 . TRBD2 TRBV7-2 TGTGCCAGCAGCTTGAGACTAGCGGGAGAAGTCGGGGAGCTGTTTTTT CASSLRLAGEVGELFF
TRBJ1-5 . . TRBV7-9 TGTGCCAGCAGCCAAGGGCAGGGACCCCAGCATTTT CASSQGQGPQHF
TRBJ1-4 . TRBD1 TRBV14 TGTGCCAGCAGCCCGGACAGGGCCTTACCGCACTCTAATGAAAAACTGTTTTTT CASSPDRALPHSNEKLFF
TRBJ2-2 . TRBD2 TRBV2 TGTGCCAGCAGGACGGGACTACAAAACACCGGGGAGCTGTTTTTT CASRTGLQNTGELFF